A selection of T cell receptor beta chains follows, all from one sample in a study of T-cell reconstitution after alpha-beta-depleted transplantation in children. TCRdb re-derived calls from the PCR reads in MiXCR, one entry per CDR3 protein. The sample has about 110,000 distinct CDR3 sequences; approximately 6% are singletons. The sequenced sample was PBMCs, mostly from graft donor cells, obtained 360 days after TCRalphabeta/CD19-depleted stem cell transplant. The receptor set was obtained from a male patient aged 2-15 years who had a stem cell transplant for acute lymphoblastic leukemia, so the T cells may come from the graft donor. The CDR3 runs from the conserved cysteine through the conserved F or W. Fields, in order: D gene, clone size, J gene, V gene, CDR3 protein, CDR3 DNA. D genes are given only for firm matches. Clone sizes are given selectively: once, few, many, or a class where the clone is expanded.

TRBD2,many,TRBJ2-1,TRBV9,CASSGGRAGEQFF,TGTGCCAGCAGCGGGGGGAGGGCGGGTGAGCAGTTCTTC
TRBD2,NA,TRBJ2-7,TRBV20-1,CSASGLAAYEQYF,TGCAGTGCTAGCGGACTAGCCGCCTACGAGCAGTACTTC
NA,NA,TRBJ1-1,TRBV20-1,CSARRRMNTEAFF,TGCAGTGCTAGACGAAGAATGAACACTGAAGCTTTCTTT
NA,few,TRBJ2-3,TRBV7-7,CASSSDSTDTQYF,TGTGCCAGCAGCTCGGACAGCACAGATACGCAGTATTTT
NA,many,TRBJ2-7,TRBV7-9,CASSLAWGYEQYF,TGTGCCAGCAGCTTAGCTTGGGGATACGAGCAGTACTTC
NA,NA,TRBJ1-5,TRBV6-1,CASSEGGSNQPQHF,TGTGCCAGCAGTGAAGGTGGTAGCAATCAGCCCCAGCATTTT
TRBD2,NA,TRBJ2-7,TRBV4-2,CASSLQATSGTYEQYF,TGTGCCAGCAGCCTCCAGGCCACTAGCGGGACCTACGAGCAGTACTTC
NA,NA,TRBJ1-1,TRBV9,CASGGRNTEAFF,TGTGCCAGCGGGGGACGGAACACTGAAGCTTTCTTT
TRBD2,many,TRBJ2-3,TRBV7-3,CASSLKSGRAQYF,TGTGCCAGCAGCTTAAAGAGCGGGAGGGCTCAGTATTTT
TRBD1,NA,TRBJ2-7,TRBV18,CASSPDDRVVDYEQYF,TGTGCCAGCTCTCCGGATGACAGGGTTGTGGATTACGAGCAGTACTTC
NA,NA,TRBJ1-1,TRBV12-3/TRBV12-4,CTFCLLVKNTEAFF,TGTACCTTCTGTTTACTTGTTAAGAACACTGAAGCTTTCTTT
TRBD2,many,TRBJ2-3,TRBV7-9,CASSYAGTSGSTQYF,TGTGCCAGCAGTTACGCCGGGACTAGCGGGAGTACGCAGTATTTT
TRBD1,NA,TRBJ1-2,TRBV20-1,CSAPGQGLDYGYTF,TGCAGTGCCCCGGGACAGGGGCTGGACTATGGCTACACCTTC
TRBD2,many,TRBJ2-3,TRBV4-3,CASSQDGAGGSPSTDTQYF,TGCGCCAGCAGCCAAGATGGTGCGGGGGGATCACCCAGCACAGATACGCAGTATTTT
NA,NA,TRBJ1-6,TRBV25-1,CASSEMVGAGAPLHF,TGTGCCAGCAGTGAAATGGTAGGCGCGGGGGCGCCCCTCCACTTT
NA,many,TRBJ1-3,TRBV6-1,CASRPYSGNTIYF,TGTGCCAGCAGACCCTACTCTGGAAACACCATATATTTT
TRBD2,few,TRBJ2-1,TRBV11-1,CASSLSSGSYNEQFF,TGTGCCAGCAGCTTATCTAGCGGGAGTTACAATGAGCAGTTCTTC
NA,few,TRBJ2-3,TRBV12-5,CASGFRDRADTQYF,TGTGCTAGTGGTTTCCGTGACCGGGCAGATACGCAGTATTTT
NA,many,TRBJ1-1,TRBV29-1,CSVEQGNTEAFF,TGCAGCGTCGAGCAGGGGAACACTGAAGCTTTCTTT
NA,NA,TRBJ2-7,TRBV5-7,CAIGPGTIYEQYF,TGTGCCATCGGCCCTGGGACCATCTACGAGCAGTACTTC
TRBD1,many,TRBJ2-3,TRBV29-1,CSSTGSTDTQYF,TGCAGTTCGACAGGGAGCACAGATACGCAGTATTTT
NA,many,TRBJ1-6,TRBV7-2,CASSLGGIAPLSPLHF,TGTGCCAGCAGCTTAGGAGGGATCGCTCCCTTATCACCCCTCCACTTT
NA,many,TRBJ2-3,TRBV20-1,CSARAGTGSLLTDTQYF,TGCAGTGCTAGAGCGGGGACCGGGTCCCTCCTCACAGATACGCAGTATTTT
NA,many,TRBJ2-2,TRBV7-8,CASSLYPLGDTGELFF,TGTGCCAGCAGCTTATATCCCCTCGGGGACACCGGGGAGCTGTTTTTT
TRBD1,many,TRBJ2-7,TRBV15,CATNFRTGGISEQYF,TGTGCCACCAACTTTCGGACAGGGGGAATTTCCGAGCAGTACTTC
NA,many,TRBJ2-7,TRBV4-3,CASSQDLGTYYEQYF,TGCGCCAGCAGCCAAGATCTCGGAACCTACTACGAGCAGTACTTC
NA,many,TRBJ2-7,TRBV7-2,CASSLGVSYEQYF,TGTGCCAGCAGCTTAGGTGTCTCGTACGAGCAGTACTTC
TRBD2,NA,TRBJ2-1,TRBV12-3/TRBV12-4,CAFCPGLAGPTYNEQFF,TGTGCCTTCTGTCCGGGACTAGCGGGCCCGACCTACAATGAGCAGTTCTTC
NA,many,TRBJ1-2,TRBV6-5,CASSYSTEAGGYTF,TGTGCCAGCAGTTACTCGACCGAGGCTGGAGGCTACACCTTC
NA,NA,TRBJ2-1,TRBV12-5,CASGYTGLRGEQFF,TGTGCTAGTGGTTACACGGGACTTAGGGGTGAGCAGTTCTTC
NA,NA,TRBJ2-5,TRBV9,CASSVAREETQYF,TGTGCCAGCAGCGTAGCCAGGGAGGAGACCCAGTACTTC